Listed below are T cell receptor beta chains from one sample, sequenced in a study of cytomegalovirus exposure and HLA in healthy donors. Measured with immunoSEQ multiplex PCR; TCRdb has only the in-frame clones, and not every one. The data show about 75,000 clones, 84% seen once. The sequenced material came from PBMCs. Source of these receptors: a man aged 65 to 85 in good health and CMV-seropositive. The CDR3 runs from the conserved cysteine through the conserved F or W. A D gene is named only where the DNA matches it firmly. Clone size appears in some rows only: once, few, many, or a class for an expanded clone.

v_call,d_call,clone_size,j_call,cdr3_nt,cdr3_aa
TRBV7-2,.,.,TRBJ2-3,TGTGCCAGCAGCCTCTTGACTAGCACAGATACGCAGTATTTT,CASSLLTSTDTQYF
TRBV6-1,.,.,TRBJ2-3,TGTGCCAGCAGTGACTCCCTTACAGATACGCAGTATTTT,CASSDSLTDTQYF
TRBV5-1,.,.,TRBJ2-5,TGCGCCAGCAGCTTGGGCGCACGAGAGACCCAGTACTTC,CASSLGARETQYF
TRBV5-4,.,.,TRBJ1-4,TGTGCCAGCAGCTTACAAAATGAAAAACTGTTTTTT,CASSLQNEKLFF
TRBV15,TRBD1,.,TRBJ2-7,TGTGCCACCAGCAGAGATCAGGGGGCCATCTCCTACGAGCAGTACTTC,CATSRDQGAISYEQYF
TRBV6-5,TRBD1,.,TRBJ2-6,TGTGCCAGCACTGGACGACAGGGTTCAAACGTCCTGACTTTC,CASTGRQGSNVLTF
TRBV30,.,.,TRBJ2-1,TGTGCCTGGGCCAGGGGGAGGAGCGGGAGCGGGAATGAGCAGTTCTTC,CAWARGRSGSGNEQFF
TRBV7-9,TRBD2,.,TRBJ2-7,TGTGCCAGCAGCTTAGCGGGAGGGTACGAGCAGTACTTC,CASSLAGGYEQYF
TRBV6-5,TRBD1,.,TRBJ1-6,TGTGCCAGCAGTTACTTGACAGGGATGGGTTCACCCCTCCACTTT,CASSYLTGMGSPLHF
TRBV29-1,TRBD2,.,TRBJ2-5,TGCAGCGTTGAAGGAGCGGGGGGGCTCCAAGAGACCCAGTACTTC,CSVEGAGGLQETQYF
TRBV7-8,TRBD1,.,TRBJ1-5,TGTGCCAGCAGCTGGGACAGGGCGAGCAATCAGCCCCAGCATTTT,CASSWDRASNQPQHF
TRBV5-6,TRBD1,.,TRBJ2-7,TGTGCCAGCAGTCCCGGGACAGGCCACTCCTACGAGCAGTACTTC,CASSPGTGHSYEQYF
TRBV5-6,TRBD2,.,TRBJ2-7,TGTGCCAGCAGCCACTCCGGGACTAGTGGAAGGGAGCAGTACTTC,CASSHSGTSGREQYF
TRBV5-1,TRBD2,.,TRBJ2-7,TGCGCCAGCAGCCCCAGACAGGGACTAGCGGGCGAGCAGTACTTC,CASSPRQGLAGEQYF
TRBV7-6,TRBD1,.,TRBJ2-7,TGTGCCAGCAGCTTCGGAGACAGGGACTACGAGCAGTACTTC,CASSFGDRDYEQYF
TRBV4-3,TRBD2,.,TRBJ2-5,TGCGCCAGCAGCCAAGGGACTAGCGGGGAATCGGAGACCCAGTACTTC,CASSQGTSGESETQYF
TRBV6-5,.,.,TRBJ2-6,TGTGCCAGCAGGGACTCAGGGGCTGGGGCCAACGTCCTGACTTTC,CASRDSGAGANVLTF
TRBV6-4,.,.,TRBJ1-6,TGTGCCAGCAGTGCCGGGTCCAATTCACCCCTCCACTTT,CASSAGSNSPLHF
TRBV11-2,TRBD2,.,TRBJ2-7,TGTGCCAGCAGCTTAGCCCACCTAGCGGTCTCTAGCTCCTACGAGCAGTACTTC,CASSLAHLAVSSSYEQYF
TRBV21-1,.,.,TRBJ1-2,TGTGCCAGCACCTCTCCAGCGAGAGGCTACACCTTC,CASTSPARGYTF
TRBV28,.,few,TRBJ2-1,TGTGCCAGCAGGCCGTGGGTCGGGAGAAGCAATGAGCAGTTCTTC,CASRPWVGRSNEQFF
TRBV18,.,.,TRBJ1-3,TGTGCCAGCTCACTATCTCCGACAGGCGACTCTGGAAACACCATATATTTT,CASSLSPTGDSGNTIYF
TRBV18,TRBD1,.,TRBJ2-2,TGTGCCAGCTCACCCGACAGGGTGAGCACCGGGGAGCTGTTTTTT,CASSPDRVSTGELFF
TRBV27,.,.,TRBJ2-5,TGTGCCAGCAGTTCCCGCGTGAGGGAGGAGACCCAGTACTTC,CASSSRVREETQYF
TRBV7-9,.,.,TRBJ2-3,TGTGCCAGCAGCTCAGACAGGCTACCAGATACGCAGTATTTT,CASSSDRLPDTQYF
TRBV6-1,.,once,TRBJ1-6,TGTGCCAGCATTAAGAACGGTCCGCCCCTCCACTTT,CASIKNGPPLHF
TRBV4-1,TRBD2,.,TRBJ2-3,TGCGCCAGCAGCTCCCGTCCTAGCGGGAGGCCAGATACGCAGTATTTT,CASSSRPSGRPDTQYF
TRBV29-1,TRBD2,once,TRBJ2-5,TGCAGCGTTTGGACTAGTGAGACCCAGTACTTC,CSVWTSETQYF
TRBV18,.,.,TRBJ2-7,TGTGCCAGCTCACCACCCCAGGGTTTCTACGAAGAGCAGTACTTC,CASSPPQGFYEEQYF
TRBV6-5,TRBD1,.,TRBJ1-3,TGTGCCAGCAGACGGGACAGGGCTGAAGGAAACACCATATATTTT,CASRRDRAEGNTIYF
TRBV27,TRBD2,.,TRBJ2-7,TGTGCCAGCATGAGCGGCGGGGGGAACTACGAGCAGTACTTC,CASMSGGGNYEQYF
TRBV18,.,once,TRBJ2-1,TGTGCCAGCTCGTCCACTACAGGGAACTACAATGAGCAGTTCTTC,CASSSTTGNYNEQFF
TRBV7-6,TRBD2,.,TRBJ2-5,TGTGCCAGCAGCCGGACTAGCGGGGCGACTCAAGAGACCCAGTACTTC,CASSRTSGATQETQYF
TRBV6-1,.,.,TRBJ2-3,TGTGCCAGCAAGTTAGCGGCGACAGATACGCAGTATTTT,CASKLAATDTQYF
TRBV10-3,.,once,TRBJ2-3,TGTGCCATCGGGGCCGGGGGTGGCACAGATACGCAGTATTTT,CAIGAGGGTDTQYF
TRBV6-1,.,.,TRBJ1-5,TGTGCCAGCAGTGAAGACACCGCGGGTTTTTGGCCCCAGCATTTT,CASSEDTAGFWPQHF
TRBV10-3,TRBD2,.,TRBJ2-7,TGTGCCATCACCCTCGGACTAGCGGGAGGTGGCGAGCAGTACTTC,CAITLGLAGGGEQYF
TRBV5-1,TRBD1,.,TRBJ2-7,TGCGCCAGCAGCATCCCGGGACAGGGGGCGAACGAGCAGTACTTC,CASSIPGQGANEQYF
TRBV5-1,.,.,TRBJ2-7,TGCGCCAGCAGCTTGGGGTTCCAGGGCTACGAGCAGTACTTC,CASSLGFQGYEQYF
TRBV7-2,.,.,TRBJ2-3,TGTGCCAGCAGCTTAGCAGAGCCAGATACGCAGTATTTT,CASSLAEPDTQYF
TRBV2,TRBD1,.,TRBJ1-4,TGTGCCAGCAGGTACAGGGGGAGCGACGAAAAACTGTTTTTT,CASRYRGSDEKLFF
TRBV9,TRBD2,.,TRBJ2-1,TGTGCCAGCAGCGCTCGGACTAGTTGGAATGAGCAGTTCTTC,CASSARTSWNEQFF
TRBV7-2,.,.,TRBJ2-3,TGTGCCAGCAGCTTAGGGACGGGGAATACGCAGTATTTT,CASSLGTGNTQYF
TRBV9,.,.,TRBJ2-7,TGTGCCAGCAGCGTAGATTGGGCAGGGTACTACGAGCAGTACTTC,CASSVDWAGYYEQYF
TRBV2,TRBD2,once,TRBJ2-7,TGTGCCAGCAGTGAAGCGAGAGTAGCGGGACTGCGAGAGCAGTACTTC,CASSEARVAGLREQYF
TRBV5-4,.,few,TRBJ2-3,TGTGCCAGCAGCTCTACGGGCACAGATACGCAGTATTTT,CASSSTGTDTQYF
TRBV9,TRBD2,.,TRBJ2-7,TGTGCCAGCAGCCCCCAGGCGGGAGGATTCTACGAGCAGTACTTC,CASSPQAGGFYEQYF
TRBV5-1,TRBD2,.,TRBJ2-5,TGCGCCAGCAGCTTGCAGCCTACGGGGGGGTGGGAGACCCAGTACTTC,CASSLQPTGGWETQYF
TRBV5-5,.,.,TRBJ1-2,TGTGCCAGCAGCTTGAGCGAGCGGCGGTACTTC,CASSLSERRYF
TRBV6-1,.,.,TRBJ2-7,TGTGCCAGCAGTGAAGGGATCGGGGGGCCCTACGAGCAGTACTTC,CASSEGIGGPYEQYF
TRBV5-4,.,few,TRBJ2-2,TGTGCCAGCAGCTGGGGGGGGCGGAACACCGGGGAGCTGTTTTTT,CASSWGGRNTGELFF
TRBV7-8,TRBD2,.,TRBJ2-1,TGTGCCAGCAGCTTTAGCGGGACTATTCACAATGAGCAGTTCTTC,CASSFSGTIHNEQFF
TRBV7-5,.,.,TRBJ1-6,TGTGTCAGAAGCCTTTGGACAGGGGCTGATAATTCACCCCTCCACTTT,CVRSLWTGADNSPLHF
TRBV27,TRBD2,.,TRBJ2-2,TGTGCCAGCAGTTGGCGACTAGCTGCCGCCGGGGAGCTGTTTTTT,CASSWRLAAAGELFF
TRBV19,TRBD2,.,TRBJ2-7,TGTGCCAGTAGTATTACTAGCGGGAACGAGCAGTACTTC,CASSITSGNEQYF
TRBV19,TRBD1,.,TRBJ2-7,TGTGCCAGTAGAGCGACAGGGCCGAGCTCCTACGAGCAGTACTTC,CASRATGPSSYEQYF
TRBV5-8,.,once,TRBJ2-3,TGTGCCAGCAGCTCCGGGACTAGCACAGATACGCAGTATTTT,CASSSGTSTDTQYF
TRBV7-8,TRBD2,.,TRBJ2-3,TGTGCCAGCAGCTTAGTGGGGGGGAGCACAGATACGCAGTATTTT,CASSLVGGSTDTQYF
TRBV9,TRBD1,.,TRBJ2-7,TGTGCCAGCAGCCCCAGGGACAGGGGCTACGAGCAGTACTTC,CASSPRDRGYEQYF